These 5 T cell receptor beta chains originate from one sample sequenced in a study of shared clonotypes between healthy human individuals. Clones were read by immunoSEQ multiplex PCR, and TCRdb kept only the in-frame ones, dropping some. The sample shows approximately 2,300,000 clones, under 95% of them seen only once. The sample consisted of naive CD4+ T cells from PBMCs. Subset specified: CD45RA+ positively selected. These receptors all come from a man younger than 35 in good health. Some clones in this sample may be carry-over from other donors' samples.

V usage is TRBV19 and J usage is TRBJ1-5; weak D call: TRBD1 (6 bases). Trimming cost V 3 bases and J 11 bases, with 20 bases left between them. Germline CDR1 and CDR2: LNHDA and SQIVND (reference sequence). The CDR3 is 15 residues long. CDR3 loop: CASSMGGTGPMAQHF. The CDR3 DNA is TGTGCCAGTAGTATGGGGGGCACCGGACCTATGGCCCAGCATTTT.

Here the CDR3 reads CASSLEGRAGYNEQFF. The CDR3 DNA follows: TGCGCCAGCAGCCTCGAGGGCAGGGCCGGCTACAATGAGCAGTTCTTC. This chain links TRBV4-1 with TRBJ2-1; TRBD1 or TRBD2 may be the D gene (5 bases each). Trimming removed 4 bases from V and 3 bases from J, with 16 bases in between. The germline CDR1 and CDR2 sequences are MGHRA and YSYEKL. The CDR3 runs 16 residues.

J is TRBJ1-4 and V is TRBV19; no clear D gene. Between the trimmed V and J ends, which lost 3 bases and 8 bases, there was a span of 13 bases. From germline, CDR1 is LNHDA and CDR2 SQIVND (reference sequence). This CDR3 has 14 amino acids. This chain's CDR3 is CASSIKQSGEKLFF. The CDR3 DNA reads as TGTGCCAGTAGTATTAAACAGTCAGGAGAAAAACTGTTTTTT.

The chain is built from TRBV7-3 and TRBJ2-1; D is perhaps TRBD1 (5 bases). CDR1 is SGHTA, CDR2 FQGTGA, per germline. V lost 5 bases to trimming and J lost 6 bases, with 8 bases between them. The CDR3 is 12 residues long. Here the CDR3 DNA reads TGTGCCAGCAGCCGCCAGGGCAATGAGCAGTTCTTC. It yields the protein CASSRQGNEQFF.

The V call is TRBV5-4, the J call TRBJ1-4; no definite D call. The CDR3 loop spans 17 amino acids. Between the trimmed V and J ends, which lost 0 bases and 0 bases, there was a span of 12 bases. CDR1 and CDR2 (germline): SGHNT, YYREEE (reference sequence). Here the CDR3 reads CASSLAGSRATNEKLFF. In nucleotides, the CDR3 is TGTGCCAGCAGCTTGGCAGGCTCAAGAGCAACTAATGAAAAACTGTTTTTT.